The clone carrying this T cell receptor (beta chain) has a handful of counts. What it recognizes is unknown. This entry belongs to a study of beta chain features in type 1 diabetes. Unmatched junction bases numbered 12, after V lost 0 bases and J lost 7 bases. The CDR3 sequence is 16 residues long. The germline V gene has CDR1 SGHRS and CDR2 YFSETQ. The entirety of the isolated RNA underwent reverse transcription, so expressed TCRB transcripts were sequenced. Only in-frame clones appear in the TCRdb table, and some are missing; sequencing was by immunoSEQ multiplex PCR. This table holds 600,000 to 650,000 clones, 15% to 17% found once. Per donor, one heparinised blood draw averaged roughly 110 mL. Over 95% purity was reached by all sorted populations. Study-wide findings and caveats: Type 1 diabetes patients showed a moderate but significant shortening of TCRB CDR3s in all four CD4+ subsets. A closer apparent resemblance between naive, central memory and Treg TCRB repertoires was seen in patients than in healthy donors.

The sample was naive CD4+ T cells from blood. The gene calls are TRBV5-1 and TRBJ1-1; 7 bases agree with TRBD1. The source is a man between 18 and 35 years old in good health. Written as DNA, the CDR3 is TGCGCCAGCAGCTTGGGGGGGACAGCCCCCGAGGGTGAAGCTTTCTTT. Amino acids: CASSLGGTAPEGEAFF. Full variable domain (outside the CDR3, taken from reference TRBV5-1 and TRBJ1-1): KAGVTQTPRYLIKTRGQQVTLSCSPISGHRSVSWYQQTPGQGLQFLFEYFSETQRNKGNFPGRFSGRQFSNSRSEMNVSTLELGDSALYLCASSLGGTAPEGEAFFGQGTRLTVV.